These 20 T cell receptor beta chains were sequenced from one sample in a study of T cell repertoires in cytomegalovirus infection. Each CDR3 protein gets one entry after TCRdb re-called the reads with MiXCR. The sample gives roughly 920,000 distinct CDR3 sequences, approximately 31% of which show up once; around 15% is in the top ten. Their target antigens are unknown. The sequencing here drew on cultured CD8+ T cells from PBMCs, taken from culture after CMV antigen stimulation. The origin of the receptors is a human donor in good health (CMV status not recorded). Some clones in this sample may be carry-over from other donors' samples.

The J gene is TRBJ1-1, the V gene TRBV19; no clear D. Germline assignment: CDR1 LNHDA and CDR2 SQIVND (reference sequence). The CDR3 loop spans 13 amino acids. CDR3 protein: CAVGRRVNTEAFF. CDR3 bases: TGTGCAGTAGGTCGTCGGGTTAACACTGAAGCTTTCTTT.

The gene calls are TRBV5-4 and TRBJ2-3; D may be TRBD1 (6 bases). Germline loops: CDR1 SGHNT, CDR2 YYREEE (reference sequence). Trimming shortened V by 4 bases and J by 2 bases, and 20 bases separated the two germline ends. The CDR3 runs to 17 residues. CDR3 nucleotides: TGTGCCAGCAGCACAGGGACCGCGCAAGGGGCCACAGATACGCAGTATTTT. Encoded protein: CASSTGTAQGATDTQYF.

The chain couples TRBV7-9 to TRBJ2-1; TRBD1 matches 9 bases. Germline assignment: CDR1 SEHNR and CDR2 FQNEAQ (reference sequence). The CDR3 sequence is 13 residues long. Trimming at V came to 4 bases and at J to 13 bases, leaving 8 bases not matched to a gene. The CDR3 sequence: CASSWGQGPSQFF. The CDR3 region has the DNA TGTGCCAGCAGCTGGGGACAGGGCCCATCCCAGTTCTTC.

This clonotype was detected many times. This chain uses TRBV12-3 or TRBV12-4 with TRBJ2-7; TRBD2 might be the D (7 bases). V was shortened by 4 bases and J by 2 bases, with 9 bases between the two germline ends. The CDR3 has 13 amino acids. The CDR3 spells CASSWGGPYEQYF. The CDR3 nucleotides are TGTGCCAGCAGTTGGGGGGGCCCCTACGAGCAGTACTTC.

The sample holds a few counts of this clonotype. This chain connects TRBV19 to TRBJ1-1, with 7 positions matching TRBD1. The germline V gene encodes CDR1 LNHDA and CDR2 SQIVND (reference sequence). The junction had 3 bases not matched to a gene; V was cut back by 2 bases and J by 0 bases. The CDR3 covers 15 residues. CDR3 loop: CASSINGQVNTEAFF. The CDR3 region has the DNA TGTGCCAGTAGTATAAATGGACAGGTGAACACTGAAGCTTTCTTT.

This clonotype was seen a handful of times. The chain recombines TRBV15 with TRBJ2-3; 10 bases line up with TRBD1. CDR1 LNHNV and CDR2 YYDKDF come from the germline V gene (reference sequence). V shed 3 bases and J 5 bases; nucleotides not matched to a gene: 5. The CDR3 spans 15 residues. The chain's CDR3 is CATSRQTGGRDTQYF. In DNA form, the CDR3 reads TGTGCCACCAGCAGGCAGACAGGGGGCAGAGATACGCAGTATTTT. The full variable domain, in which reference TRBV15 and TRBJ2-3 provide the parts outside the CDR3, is DAMVIQNPRYQVTQFGKPVTLSCSQTLNHNVMYWYQQKSSQAPKLLFHYYDKDFNNEADTPDNFQSRRPNTSFCFLDIRSPGLGDTAMYLCATSRQTGGRDTQYFGPGTRLTVL.

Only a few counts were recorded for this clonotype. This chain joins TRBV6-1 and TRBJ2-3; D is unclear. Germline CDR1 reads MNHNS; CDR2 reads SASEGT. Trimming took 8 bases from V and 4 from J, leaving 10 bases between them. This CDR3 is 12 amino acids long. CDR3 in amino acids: CASLPRPDTQYF. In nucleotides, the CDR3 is TGTGCCAGCCTACCCCGACCAGATACGCAGTATTTT.

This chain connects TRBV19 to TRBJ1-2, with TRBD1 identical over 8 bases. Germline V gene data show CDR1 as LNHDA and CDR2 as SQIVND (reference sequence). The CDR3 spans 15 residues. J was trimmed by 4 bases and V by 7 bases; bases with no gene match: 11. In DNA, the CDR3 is TGTGCCAGTACCTCTCTCAGGGGGCGCTTCTATGGCTACACCTTC. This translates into CASTSLRGRFYGYTF.

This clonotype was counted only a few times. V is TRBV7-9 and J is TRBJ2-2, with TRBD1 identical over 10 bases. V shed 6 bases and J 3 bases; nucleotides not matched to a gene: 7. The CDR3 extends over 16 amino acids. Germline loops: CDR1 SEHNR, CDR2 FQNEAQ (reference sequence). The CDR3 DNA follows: TGTGCCAGCAGGGATGCCGGGACAGGGGACACCGGGGAGCTGTTTTTT. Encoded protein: CASRDAGTGDTGELFF. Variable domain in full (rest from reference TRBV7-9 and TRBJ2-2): DTGVSQNPRHKITKRGQNVTFRCDPISEHNRLYWYRQTLGQGPEFLTYFQNEAQLEKSRLLSDRFSAERPKGSFSTLEIQRTEQGDSAMYLCASRDAGTGDTGELFFGEGSRLTVL.

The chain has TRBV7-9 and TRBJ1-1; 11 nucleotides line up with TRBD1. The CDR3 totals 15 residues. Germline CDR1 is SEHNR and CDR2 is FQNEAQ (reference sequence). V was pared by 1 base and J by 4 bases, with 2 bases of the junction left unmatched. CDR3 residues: CASSLEGTGGTEAFF. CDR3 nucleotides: TGTGCCAGCAGCTTAGAGGGGACAGGGGGCACTGAAGCTTTCTTT.

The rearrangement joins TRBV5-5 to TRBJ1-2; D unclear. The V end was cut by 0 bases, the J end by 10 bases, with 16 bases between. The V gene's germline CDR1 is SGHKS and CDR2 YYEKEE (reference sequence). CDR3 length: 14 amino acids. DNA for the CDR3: TGTGCCAGCAGCTTGGGTTTGGGTTCCCGAGACTACACCTTC. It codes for CASSLGLGSRDYTF.

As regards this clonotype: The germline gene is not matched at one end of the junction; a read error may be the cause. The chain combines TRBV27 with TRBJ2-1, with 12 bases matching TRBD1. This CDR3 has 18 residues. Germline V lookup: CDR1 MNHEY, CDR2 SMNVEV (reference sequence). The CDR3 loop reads CVSSLVSAGTGGNNEQFF. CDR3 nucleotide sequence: TGTGTCAGCAGTTTGGTATCCGCCGGGACAGGGGGCAACAATGAGCAGTTCTTC.

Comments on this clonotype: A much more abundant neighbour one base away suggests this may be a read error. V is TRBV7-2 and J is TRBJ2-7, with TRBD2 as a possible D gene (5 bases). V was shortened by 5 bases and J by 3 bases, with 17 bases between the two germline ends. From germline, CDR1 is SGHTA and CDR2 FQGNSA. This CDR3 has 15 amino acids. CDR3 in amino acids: CASSPFPADLYEQYF. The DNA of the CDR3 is TGTGCCAGCAGCCCCTTTCCAGCGGACCTCTACGAGCAGTACTTC.

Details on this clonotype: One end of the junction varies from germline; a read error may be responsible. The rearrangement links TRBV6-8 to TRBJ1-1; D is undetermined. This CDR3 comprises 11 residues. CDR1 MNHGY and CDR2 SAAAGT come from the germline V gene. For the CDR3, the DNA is TGTACCAGCAGATCAAACACTGAAGCTTTCTTT. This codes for CTSRSNTEAFF.

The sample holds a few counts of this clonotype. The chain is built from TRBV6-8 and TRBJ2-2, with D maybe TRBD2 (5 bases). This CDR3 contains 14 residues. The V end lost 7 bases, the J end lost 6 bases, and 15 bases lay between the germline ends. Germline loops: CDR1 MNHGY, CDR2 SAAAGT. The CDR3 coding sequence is TGTGCCAGCACCTTGGACTCCCAAGCCGGGGAGCTGTTTTTT. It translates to CASTLDSQAGELFF.

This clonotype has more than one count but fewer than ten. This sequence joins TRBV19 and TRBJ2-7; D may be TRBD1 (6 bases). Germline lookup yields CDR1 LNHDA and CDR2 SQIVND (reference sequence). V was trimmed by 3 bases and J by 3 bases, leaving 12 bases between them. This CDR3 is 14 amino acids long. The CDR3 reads CASSIARGHYEQYV. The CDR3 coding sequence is TGTGCCAGTAGTATCGCCAGGGGACACTACGAGCAGTACGTC.

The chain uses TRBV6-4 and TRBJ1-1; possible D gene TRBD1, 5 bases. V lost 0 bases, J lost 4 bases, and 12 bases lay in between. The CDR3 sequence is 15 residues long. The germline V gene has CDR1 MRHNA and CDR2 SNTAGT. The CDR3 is CASSDSPGVATEAFF. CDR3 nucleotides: TGTGCCAGCAGTGACTCGCCGGGGGTGGCCACTGAAGCTTTCTTT.

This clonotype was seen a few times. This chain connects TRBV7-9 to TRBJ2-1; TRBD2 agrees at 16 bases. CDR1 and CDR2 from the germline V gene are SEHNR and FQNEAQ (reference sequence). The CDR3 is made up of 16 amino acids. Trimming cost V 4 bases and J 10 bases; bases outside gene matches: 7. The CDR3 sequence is CASSYGTSGGAGEQFF. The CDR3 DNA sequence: TGTGCCAGCAGCTACGGGACTAGCGGGGGGGCCGGAGAGCAGTTCTTC. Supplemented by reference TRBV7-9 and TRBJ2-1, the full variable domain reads DTGVSQNPRHKITKRGQNVTFRCDPISEHNRLYWYRQTLGQGPEFLTYFQNEAQLEKSRLLSDRFSAERPKGSFSTLEIQRTEQGDSAMYLCASSYGTSGGAGEQFFGPGTRLTVL.

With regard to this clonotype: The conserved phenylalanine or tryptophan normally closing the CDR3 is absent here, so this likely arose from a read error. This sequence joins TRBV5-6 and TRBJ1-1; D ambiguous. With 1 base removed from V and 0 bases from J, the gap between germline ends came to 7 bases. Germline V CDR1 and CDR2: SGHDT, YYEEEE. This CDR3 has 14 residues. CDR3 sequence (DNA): TGTGCCAGCAGCTTGACAGTCATGAACACTGAAGCTTTCTCT. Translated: CASSLTVMNTEAFS.

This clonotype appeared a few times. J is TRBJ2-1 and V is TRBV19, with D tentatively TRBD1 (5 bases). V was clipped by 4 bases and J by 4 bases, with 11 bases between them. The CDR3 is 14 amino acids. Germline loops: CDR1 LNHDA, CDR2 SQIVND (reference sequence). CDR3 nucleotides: TGTGCCAGTAGTAACCAGGGCAATTACAATGAGCAGTTCTTC. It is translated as CASSNQGNYNEQFF.